A single sample gave rise to the 30 T cell receptor beta chains below, sequenced in a study of T cell responses to AZD1222 COVID-19 vaccine. Clones were sequenced by immunoSEQ multiplex PCR, and TCRdb holds only the in-frame ones, with some missing. The sample has some 120,000 clones; roughly 90% are singletons. The sample here was peripheral blood, taken on day 0 of AZD1222 vaccination. The receptors here all came from an adult in good health.

This chain connects TRBV6-2 or TRBV6-3 to TRBJ1-2; 8 bases line up with TRBD1. The J segment lost 4 bases and the V segment lost 2 bases, leaving 15 bases of the junction unmatched. The CDR3 runs to 18 residues. The germline gives CDR1 MNHEY, CDR2 SVGEGT. The CDR3 DNA reads as TGTGCCAGCAGTTACAGATTCTTCCCGGACAGGGAGGTCTATGGCTACACCTTC. This sequence encodes CASSYRFFPDREVYGYTF.

CDR3 sequence reads: CAWSVAQRRAFF. The CDR3 nucleotides are TGTGCCTGGAGTGTAGCCCAGAGGCGAGCTTTCTTT. The J gene is TRBJ1-1, the V gene TRBV30, with D unclear. Trimming stripped 0 bases from V and 10 bases from J, with 12 bases between. This CDR3 has 12 residues. CDR1 and CDR2 (germline): GTSNPN, SVGIG (reference sequence).

The V call is TRBV28, the J call TRBJ2-2, with D maybe TRBD1 (5 bases). Germline lookup yields CDR1 MDHEN and CDR2 SYDVKM. The CDR3 has 17 amino acids. V was pared by 3 bases and J by 6 bases, with 20 bases between. The CDR3 sequence: CASSFTDTDSFPGELFF. The CDR3, as DNA: TGTGCCAGCAGTTTCACGGACACCGATTCGTTTCCCGGGGAGCTGTTTTTT.

V is TRBV5-1 and J is TRBJ1-4; D call uncertain. Trimming removed 4 bases from V and 0 bases from J, with 10 bases in between. The length of the CDR3 is 15 residues. Germline V lookup: CDR1 SGHRS, CDR2 YFSETQ. CDR3 bases: TGCGCCAGCAGCCCCGTGGGTGCAACTAATGAAAAACTGTTTTTT. As protein: CASSPVGATNEKLFF.

The J gene is TRBJ1-5, the V gene TRBV28, with a tentative D call TRBD1 (5 bases). Trimming cost V 7 bases and J 6 bases, with 19 bases left between them. The CDR3 runs to 15 residues. CDR1 is MDHEN, CDR2 SYDVKM, per germline. The CDR3 bases are TGTGCCAGCAAATTCAGCAGGGAGGTGGCTCAGCCCCAGCATTTT. Translated: CASKFSREVAQPQHF.

The chain recombines TRBV28 with TRBJ1-2; D unresolved. V lost 3 bases to trimming and J lost 0 bases, with 5 bases between them. The CDR3 is 13 amino acids. Germline CDR1 is MDHEN and CDR2 is SYDVKM. The CDR3 sequence is CASSFRANYGYTF. The CDR3 DNA follows: TGTGCCAGCAGTTTTAGGGCTAACTATGGCTACACCTTC.

V usage is TRBV27 and J usage is TRBJ2-4, with D hard to call. Per the germline V gene, CDR1 is MNHEY and CDR2 is SMNVEV (reference sequence). Trimming shortened V by 2 bases and J by 0 bases, and 5 bases separated the two germline ends. This CDR3 has 14 amino acids. CDR3 sequence reads: CASSLNGAKNIQYF. CDR3 DNA: TGTGCCAGCAGTTTAAATGGAGCCAAAAACATTCAGTACTTC.

For this clone: One end of the junction fails to match germline, which may point to a read error. Other DNA sequences from this sample encode an identical CDR3 as well. The rearrangement links TRBV6-5 to TRBJ2-2; 7 bases are shared with TRBD1. The CDR3 is made up of 16 amino acids. The germline gives CDR1 MNHEY, CDR2 SVGAGI. The CDR3 reads CASSYPTGQNTGELFF. CDR3 bases: TGTGCCAGCAGTTACCCCACGGGACAGAACACTGGGGAGCTGTTTTTT.

The genes are TRBV28 and TRBJ1-5; 7 bases are a match to TRBD1. Trimming removed 4 bases from V and 1 base from J; junction bases left unmatched: 7. CDR1 and CDR2 (germline): MDHEN, SYDVKM. The CDR3 has 16 amino acids. In DNA, the CDR3 is TGTGCCAGCAGTTGGCGACAGGGACGAAGCAATCAGCCCCAGCATTTT. As protein: CASSWRQGRSNQPQHF.

The CDR3 protein is CSARDGLNTEAFF. In DNA form, the CDR3 reads TGCAGCGCCAGGGACGGATTGAACACTGAAGCTTTCTTT. The V call is TRBV29-1, the J call TRBJ1-1; possible D gene TRBD1, 5 bases. Looked up from germline, CDR1 is SQVTM and CDR2 is ANQGSEA. Trimming removed 7 bases from V and 0 bases from J, with 12 bases in between. The CDR3 totals 13 residues.

This chain uses TRBV19 with TRBJ1-1; D not certain. The CDR3 extends over 12 amino acids. CDR1 is LNHDA, CDR2 SQIVND, per germline (reference sequence). Trimming pared 4 bases from V and 2 bases from J, leaving 5 bases between. CDR3 coding DNA: TGTGCCAGTAGTAACAGAAACACTGAAGCTTTCTTT. Translating gives CASSNRNTEAFF.

This chain joins TRBV7-2 and TRBJ2-1; D call uncertain. The CDR3 has 12 residues. Per the germline V gene, CDR1 is SGHTA and CDR2 is FQGNSA. The V end was cut by 1 base, the J end by 9 bases, with 7 bases between. CDR3 coding DNA: TGTGCCAGCAGCTTAGTTCTCTTTGAGCAGTTCTTC. It specifies CASSLVLFEQFF.

This clone has a count of ten or more. The J gene is TRBJ1-1, the V gene TRBV24-1, with TRBD1 as a possible D gene (5 bases). The CDR3 consists of 12 residues. V was clipped by 9 bases and J by 5 bases, with 12 bases between them. Germline lookup yields CDR1 KGHDR and CDR2 SFDVKD. The DNA of the CDR3 is TGTGCCACCCGAACCTCAGGGACTGAAGCTTTCTTT. The encoded protein is CATRTSGTEAFF.

The chain joins TRBV4-2 to TRBJ2-1, with 10 nucleotides matching TRBD2. The CDR3 has 16 amino acids. V was clipped by 3 bases and J by 3 bases; unmatched bases: 5. Per the germline V gene, CDR1 is LGHNA and CDR2 is YNFKEQ. CDR3 coding DNA: TGTGCCAGCAGCCATTATCAGCGGGGGGGCTACAATGAGCAGTTCTTC. Its translation: CASSHYQRGGYNEQFF.

The sample holds a few counts of this clone. This chain uses TRBV6-6 with TRBJ1-2, with 8 bases aligning to TRBD1. The CDR3 totals 14 residues. After removal of 7 bases from V and 7 bases from J, the junction contained 11 bases not matched to a gene. CDR1 MNHNY and CDR2 SVGAGI come from the germline V gene (reference sequence). The CDR3 DNA sequence: TGTGCCAGCAATGCCATTGGACAGGGCCGTGGCTACACCTTC. Translation: CASNAIGQGRGYTF.

The V call is TRBV7-3, the J call TRBJ1-1, with TRBD1 matching over 7 bases. The CDR3 contains 13 residues. Per the germline V gene, CDR1 is SGHTA and CDR2 is FQGTGA. With V trimmed by 8 bases and J by 2 bases, 5 bases remained unmatched. The CDR3 is CASGTGVNTEAFF. Written as DNA, the CDR3 is TGTGCCAGCGGCACAGGGGTAAACACTGAAGCTTTCTTT.

The chain's CDR3 is CASQSQGFGNTIYF. For the CDR3, the DNA is TGTGCCTCCCAATCCCAGGGGTTTGGAAACACCATATATTTT. This chain links TRBV27 with TRBJ1-3, with D possibly matching TRBD1 (6 bases). CDR1 MNHEY and CDR2 SMNVEV come from the germline V gene (reference sequence). The CDR3 sequence is 14 residues long. The germline V and J ends were trimmed by 11 bases and 3 bases, with 17 bases remaining between them.

This clone was found once. The J gene is TRBJ1-2, the V gene TRBV11-3, with D hard to call. Between the trimmed V and J ends, which lost 5 bases and 1 base, there was a span of 14 bases. This CDR3 is built from 15 residues. Germline V gene lookup returns CDR1 SGHNT and CDR2 YENEEA. The CDR3 nucleotides read TGTGCCAGCAGCCCCTCCCCGGATCTTAACTATGGCTACACCTTC. It codes for CASSPSPDLNYGYTF.

V is TRBV2 and J is TRBJ1-5; TRBD1 aligns across 9 bases. CDR3 size: 15 residues. J was trimmed by 5 bases and V by 6 bases; bases with no gene match: 8. CDR1 and CDR2 from the germline V gene are SNHLY and FYNNEI. CDR3 sequence reads: CASREDRGPHQPQHF. The CDR3 DNA reads as TGTGCCAGCAGGGAGGACAGGGGCCCCCATCAGCCCCAGCATTTT.

The rearrangement uses TRBV21-1 and TRBJ2-1; the tabulated D call, TRBD2, remains unverified against the DNA. TRBV21-1 is an annotated pseudogene. The CDR3 consists of 9 residues. The CDR3: CASRCEQFF. DNA for the CDR3: TGTGCCAGCCGTTGTGAGCAGTTCTTC.

The rearrangement joins TRBV5-1 to TRBJ2-3; D is tentatively TRBD1 or TRBD2 (5 bases each). Trimming took off 6 bases at V and 8 bases at J, with 22 bases between the two ends. Germline CDR1 and CDR2: SGHRS and YFSETQ. This CDR3 region has 15 residues. The CDR3 loop is CASTERDPPGGTQYF. DNA of the CDR3: TGCGCCAGCACTGAACGGGACCCGCCTGGGGGTACGCAGTATTTT.

The rearrangement uses TRBV15 and TRBJ1-1; D gene uncertain. The germline V gene has CDR1 LNHNV and CDR2 YYDKDF (reference sequence). V lost 0 bases and J 4 bases, leaving 15 bases between the germline ends. The CDR3 is made up of 16 amino acids. The CDR3 DNA reads as TGTGCCACCAGCAGAGATCGCCCCTTACAAGGCACTGAAGCTTTCTTT. Protein product: CATSRDRPLQGTEAFF.

The chain uses TRBV30 and TRBJ1-5, with D unresolved. The CDR3 runs to 14 residues. Between the trimmed V and J ends, which lost 8 bases and 3 bases, there was a span of 17 bases. Germline CDR1 is GTSNPN and CDR2 is SVGIG (reference sequence). CDR3 bases: TGTGCCCTCCAAGAGGTAGGCACCAATCAGCCCCAGCATTTT. This gives the protein CALQEVGTNQPQHF.

The chain joins TRBV19 to TRBJ2-5, with D possibly being TRBD1 (6 bases). The CDR3 loop spans 15 amino acids. The germline V gene has CDR1 LNHDA and CDR2 SQIVND (reference sequence). Trimming left V 7 bases short and J 2 bases short, with 17 bases between. CDR3 bases: TGTGCCAGTACCGCCACCTGGGGGCTTCAAGAGACCCAGTACTTC. This translates into CASTATWGLQETQYF.

The V and J genes are TRBV6-5 and TRBJ1-2; TRBD1 is a possible D gene (5 bases). The CDR3 is 13 residues long. Germline V gives CDR1 MNHEY, CDR2 SVGAGI. V was pared by 0 bases and J by 13 bases, with 15 bases between. DNA for the CDR3: TGTGCCAGCAGTTACTCGACCAGGGCGGCCTGCACCTTC. Its protein is CASSYSTRAACTF.

Concerning this clone: The sample holds other DNA sequences that translate to the same CDR3. Here the CDR3 DNA reads TGTGCCAGCAGCTTGTGGACAGGGTTGCCTGAAGCTTTCTTT. The encoded protein is CASSLWTGLPEAFF. The chain joins TRBV5-4 to TRBJ1-1; 8 bases are a match to TRBD1. This CDR3 region has 14 residues. Germline trimming cut 1 base from V and 6 bases from J; bases unmatched to any gene: 5. Per germline, CDR1 SGHNT and CDR2 YYREEE (reference sequence).

This chain links TRBV5-6 with TRBJ2-1; 9 bases align to TRBD1. Germline loops: CDR1 SGHDT, CDR2 YYEEEE. V lost 3 bases to trimming and J lost 4 bases; unmatched junction nucleotides: 5. This CDR3 is built from 15 residues. This chain's CDR3 is CASSYPGQGYNEQFF. The CDR3 DNA reads TGTGCCAGCAGCTATCCAGGACAGGGGTACAATGAGCAGTTCTTC.

The rearrangement links TRBV28 to TRBJ2-3; TRBD1 is a possible D gene (5 bases). Between the trimmed V and J ends, which lost 5 bases and 2 bases, there was a span of 17 bases. Germline V CDR1 and CDR2: MDHEN, SYDVKM. This CDR3 contains 16 residues. CDR3 nucleotide sequence: TGTGCCAGCAGTCGGCCCCGGACACAATTCACAGATACGCAGTATTTT. Translating it yields CASSRPRTQFTDTQYF.

In DNA, the CDR3 is TGTGCCAGCACCGTTATACAGGGGACAGGCACTGAAGCTTTCTTT. Its protein product is CASTVIQGTGTEAFF. The rearrangement links TRBV6-5 to TRBJ1-1, with TRBD1 matching 8 bases. Germline loops: CDR1 MNHEY, CDR2 SVGAGI. The CDR3 extends over 15 amino acids. The ends lost 7 bases at V and 4 bases at J; junction bases unmatched: 11.

V is TRBV5-4 and J is TRBJ1-6; weak D call: TRBD1 (6 bases). V was pared by 0 bases and J by 5 bases, with 12 bases between. The CDR3 is 16 residues long. Looked up from germline, CDR1 is SGHNT and CDR2 is YYREEE (reference sequence). Written as DNA, the CDR3 is TGTGCCAGCAGCTTGGACAGGGCTTATCATAATTCACCCCTCCACTTT. It specifies CASSLDRAYHNSPLHF.